This T cell receptor (beta chain) was retrieved from a study of blood T cell repertoires in COVID-19. Study information: Sources were T cells, B-cell-depleted T cells, or PBMCs; the material itself was cDNA or gDNA.

Germline V gene lookup returns CDR1 MNHEY and CDR2 SVGEGT. The CDR3 covers 14 residues. The germline V and J ends were trimmed by 2 bases and 5 bases, with 12 bases remaining between them. Original analysis: Estimates of nucleated cell counts were drawn from the amplification of reference gene primers. Only in-frame clones appear in the TCRdb table, and some are missing; sequencing was by immunoSEQ multiplex PCR. The DNA was the basis for D and trimming; V, J and clone size are from that table. The table records about 160,000 clones, approximately 82% of them present only once. The sequenced material came from peripheral blood. The chain carries TRBV6-2 or TRBV6-3 and TRBJ1-2; D gene uncertain. The TCR originated in a woman older than 75 with acute or convalescent COVID-19. The DNA of the CDR3 is TGTGCCAGCAGTTACGGGCAGCTAACATATGGCTACACCTTC. This sequence encodes CASSYGQLTYGYTF.